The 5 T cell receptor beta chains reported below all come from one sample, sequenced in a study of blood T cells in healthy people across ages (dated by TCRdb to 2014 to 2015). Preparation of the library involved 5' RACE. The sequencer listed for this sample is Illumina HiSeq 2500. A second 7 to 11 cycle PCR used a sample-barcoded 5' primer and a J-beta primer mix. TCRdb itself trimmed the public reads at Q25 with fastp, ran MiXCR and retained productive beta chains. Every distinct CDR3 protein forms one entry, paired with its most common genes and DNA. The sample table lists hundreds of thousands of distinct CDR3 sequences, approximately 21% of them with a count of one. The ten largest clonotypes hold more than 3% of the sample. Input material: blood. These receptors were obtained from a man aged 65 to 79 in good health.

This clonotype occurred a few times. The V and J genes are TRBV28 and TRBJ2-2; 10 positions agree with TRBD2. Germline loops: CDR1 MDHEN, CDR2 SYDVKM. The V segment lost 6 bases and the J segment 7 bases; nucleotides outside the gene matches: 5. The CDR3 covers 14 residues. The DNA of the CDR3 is TGTGCCAGCAGCGCTAGCGGGAGTAACGGGGAGCTGTTTTTT. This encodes CASSASGSNGELFF.

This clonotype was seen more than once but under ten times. The CDR3: CASSPLGPDTQYF. As DNA, the CDR3 is TGTGCCAGCAGCCCCCTGGGGCCAGATACGCAGTATTTT. The V gene is TRBV9, the J gene TRBJ2-3, with D perhaps TRBD1 (5 bases). Trimming cost V 4 bases and J 4 bases, with 10 bases left between them. CDR3 size: 13 residues. CDR1 and CDR2 from the germline V gene are SGDLS and YYNGEE. Full variable domain (remainder filled in from reference TRBV9 and TRBJ2-3): DSGVTQTPKHLITATGQRVTLRCSPRSGDLSVYWYQQSLDQGLQFLIQYYNGEERAKGNILERFSAQQFPDLHSELNLSSLELGDSALYFCASSPLGPDTQYFGPGTRLTVL.

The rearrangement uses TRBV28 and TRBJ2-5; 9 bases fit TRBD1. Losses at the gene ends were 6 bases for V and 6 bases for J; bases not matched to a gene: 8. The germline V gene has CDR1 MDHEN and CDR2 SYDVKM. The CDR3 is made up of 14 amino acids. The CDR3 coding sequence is TGTGCCAGCAGACCGGGACAGGGTCAGCAGACCCAGTACTTC. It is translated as CASRPGQGQQTQYF.

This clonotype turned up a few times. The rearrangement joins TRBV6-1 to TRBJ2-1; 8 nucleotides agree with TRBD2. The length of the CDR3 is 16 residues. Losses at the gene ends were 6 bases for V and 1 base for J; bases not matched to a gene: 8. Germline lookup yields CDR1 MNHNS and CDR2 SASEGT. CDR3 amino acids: CASRDGASGSYNEQFF. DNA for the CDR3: TGTGCCAGCAGGGATGGGGCTAGCGGGTCCTACAATGAGCAGTTCTTC.

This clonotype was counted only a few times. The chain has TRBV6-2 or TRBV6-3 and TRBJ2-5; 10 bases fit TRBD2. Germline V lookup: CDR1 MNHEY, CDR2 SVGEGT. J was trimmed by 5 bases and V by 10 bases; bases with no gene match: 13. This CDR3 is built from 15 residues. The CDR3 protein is CAKRLAGVRYETQYF. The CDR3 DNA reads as TGTGCCAAGCGGCTAGCGGGAGTTAGATACGAGACCCAGTACTTC.